This TCR beta chain was sequenced in a study of shared clonotypes between healthy human individuals. Whole-study findings and limits: Sequencing depth was a factor that was expected to affect clonotype sharing among donors. Memory subsets had estimated richness that was generally smaller than that of naive subsets. The study sampled only blood, and tissue repertoires likely differ.

Naive CD8 cells were CD45RO-negative, positively selected for CCR7, excluding terminally differentiated effector memory CD45RA+ cells. Germline CDR1 and CDR2: MNHEY and SMNVEV (reference sequence). The CDR3 loop spans 12 amino acids. Trimming pared 10 bases from V and 2 bases from J, leaving 9 bases between. On this clone itself: The antigen is not known.

The study ran the assay at deep level. Profiled with immunoSEQ multiplex PCR; TCRdb holds only in-frame clones, not every one. The repertoire holds 550,000 to 750,000 clones, just over 90% seen once, with nearly 25% in the top ten. Sample: naive CD8+ T cells sorted from blood. The chain uses TRBV27 and TRBJ2-1, with a weak D call TRBD2 (6 bases). This TCR came from a man younger than 45 in good health. The CDR3 here is CATGTPYNEQFF. DNA of the CDR3: TGTGCCACCGGGACTCCCTACAATGAGCAGTTCTTC.